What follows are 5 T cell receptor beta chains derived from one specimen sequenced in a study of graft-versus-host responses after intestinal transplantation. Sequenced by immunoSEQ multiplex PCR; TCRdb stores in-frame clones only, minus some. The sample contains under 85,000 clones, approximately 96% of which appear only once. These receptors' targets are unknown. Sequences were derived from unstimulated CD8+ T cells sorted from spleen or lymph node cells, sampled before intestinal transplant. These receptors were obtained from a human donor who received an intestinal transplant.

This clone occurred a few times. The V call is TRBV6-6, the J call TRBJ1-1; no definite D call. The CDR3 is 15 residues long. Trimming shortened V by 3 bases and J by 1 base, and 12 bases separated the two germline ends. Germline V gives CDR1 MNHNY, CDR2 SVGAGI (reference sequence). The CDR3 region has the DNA TGTGCCAGCAGTTATTTCCAGGAACCGAACACTGAAGCTTTCTTT. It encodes CASSYFQEPNTEAFF.

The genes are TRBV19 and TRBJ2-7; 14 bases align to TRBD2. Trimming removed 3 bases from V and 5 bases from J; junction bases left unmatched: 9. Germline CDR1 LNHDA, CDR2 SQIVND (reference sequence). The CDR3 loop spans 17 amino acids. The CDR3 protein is CASSMWGTSGRYNEQYF. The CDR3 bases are TGTGCCAGTAGTATGTGGGGGACTAGCGGGAGATATAACGAGCAGTACTTC. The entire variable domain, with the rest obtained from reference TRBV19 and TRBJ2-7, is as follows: DGGITQSPKYLFRKEGQNVTLSCEQNLNHDAMYWYRQDPGQGLRLIYYSQIVNDFQKGDIAEGYSVSREKKESFPLTVTSAQKNPTAFYLCASSMWGTSGRYNEQYFGPGTRLTVT.

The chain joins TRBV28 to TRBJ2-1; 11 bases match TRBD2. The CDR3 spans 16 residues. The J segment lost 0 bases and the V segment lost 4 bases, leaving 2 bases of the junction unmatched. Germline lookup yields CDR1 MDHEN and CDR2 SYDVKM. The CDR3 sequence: CASSSTSGSSYNEQFF. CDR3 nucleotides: TGTGCCAGCAGTTCAACTAGCGGGAGCTCCTACAATGAGCAGTTCTTC.

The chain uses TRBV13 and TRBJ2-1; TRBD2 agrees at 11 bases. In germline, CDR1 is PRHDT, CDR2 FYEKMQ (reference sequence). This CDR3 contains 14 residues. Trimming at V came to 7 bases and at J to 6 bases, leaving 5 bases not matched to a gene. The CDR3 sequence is CASTLAGEGNEQFF. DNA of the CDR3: TGTGCCAGCACACTAGCGGGAGAGGGCAATGAGCAGTTCTTC.

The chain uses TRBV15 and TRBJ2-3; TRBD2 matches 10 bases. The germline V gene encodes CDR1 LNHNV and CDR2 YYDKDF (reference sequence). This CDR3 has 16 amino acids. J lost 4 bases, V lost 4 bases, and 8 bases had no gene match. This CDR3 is CATSIVPSGSADTQYF. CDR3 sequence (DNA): TGTGCCACCAGCATTGTCCCTAGCGGGAGTGCAGATACGCAGTATTTT.